This note documents a single TCR beta chain sequence. Its target is not known. Germline loops: CDR1 GTSNPN, CDR2 SVGIG (reference sequence). The CDR3 is 13 residues long. V was cut by 2 bases and J by 4 bases, with 11 bases left in between. This sample stems from a study of OX40 agonist ivuxolimab in advanced cancers. In the study overall: Patients were infused with ivuxolimab every 2 weeks at 0.01 to 10 mg/kg. Patients were roughly 83% male with ages about 20 to 79, mean about 60. General observations from the study: With doses of 0.1-3.0 mg/kg, partial responders showed among the lowest clonal expansion.

Systemic immunosuppression or a history of autoimmune disease excluded patients. Clones were sequenced by immunoSEQ multiplex PCR, and TCRdb holds only the in-frame ones, with some missing. The table lists fewer than 30,000 clones, about 74% of them singletons, with approximately 15% in the top ten. The clonotype originates from an adult with an advanced solid tumor such as melanoma, head and neck, liver or kidney cancer. Sequenced material: CD4+ or CD8+ T cells sorted from blood, taken in a trial of the OX40 agonist ivuxolimab. This chain links TRBV30 with TRBJ1-2; D gene uncertain. CDR3 bases: TGTGCCTGGAGTCGCGAGGGATTCTATGGCTACACCTTC. Translated: CAWSREGFYGYTF.